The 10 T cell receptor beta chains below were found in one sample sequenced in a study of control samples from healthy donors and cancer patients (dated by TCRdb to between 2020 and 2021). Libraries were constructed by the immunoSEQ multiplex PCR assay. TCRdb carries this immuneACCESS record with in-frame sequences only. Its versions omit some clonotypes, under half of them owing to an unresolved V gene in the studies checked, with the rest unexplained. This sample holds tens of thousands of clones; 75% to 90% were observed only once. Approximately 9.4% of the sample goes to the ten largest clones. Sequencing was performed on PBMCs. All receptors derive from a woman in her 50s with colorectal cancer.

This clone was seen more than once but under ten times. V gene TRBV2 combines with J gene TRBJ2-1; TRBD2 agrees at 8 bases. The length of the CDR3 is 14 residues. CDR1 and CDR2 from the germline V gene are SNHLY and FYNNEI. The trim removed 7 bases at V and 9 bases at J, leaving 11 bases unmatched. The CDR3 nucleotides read TGTGCCAGCATGGTTGGCGGGGGGCATCTTGAGCAGTTCTTC. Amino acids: CASMVGGGHLEQFF.

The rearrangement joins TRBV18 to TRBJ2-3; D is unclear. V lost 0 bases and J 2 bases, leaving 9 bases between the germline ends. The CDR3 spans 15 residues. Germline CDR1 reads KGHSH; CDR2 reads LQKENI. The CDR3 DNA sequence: TGTGCCAGCTCACCACCTTCAACATCCACAGATACGCAGTATTTT. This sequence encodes CASSPPSTSTDTQYF. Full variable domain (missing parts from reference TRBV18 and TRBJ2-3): NAGVMQNPRHLVRRRGQEARLRCSPMKGHSHVYWYRQLPEEGLKFMVYLQKENIIDESGMPKERFSAEFPKEGPSILRIQQVVRGDSAAYFCASSPPSTSTDTQYFGPGTRLTVL.

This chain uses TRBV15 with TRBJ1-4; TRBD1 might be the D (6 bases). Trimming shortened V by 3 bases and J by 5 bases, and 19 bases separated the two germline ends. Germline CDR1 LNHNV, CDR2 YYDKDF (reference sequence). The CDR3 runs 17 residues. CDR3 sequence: CATSSDRPSYSNEKLFF. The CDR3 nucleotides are TGTGCCACCAGCAGCGACAGGCCAAGTTATTCCAATGAAAAACTGTTTTTT.

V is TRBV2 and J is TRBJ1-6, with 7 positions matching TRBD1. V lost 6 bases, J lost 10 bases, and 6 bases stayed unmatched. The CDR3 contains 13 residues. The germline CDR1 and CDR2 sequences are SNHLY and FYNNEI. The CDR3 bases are TGTGCCAGCAGAACTCAGGGGGGCTCACCCCTCCACTTT. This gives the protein CASRTQGGSPLHF.

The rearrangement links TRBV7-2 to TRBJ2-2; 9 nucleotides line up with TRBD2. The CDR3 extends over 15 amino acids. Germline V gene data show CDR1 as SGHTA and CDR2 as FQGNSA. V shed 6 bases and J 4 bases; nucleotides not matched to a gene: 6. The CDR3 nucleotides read TGTGCCAGCAGTTTTAGCGGGGGCGGCACCGGGGAGCTGTTTTTT. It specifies CASSFSGGGTGELFF.

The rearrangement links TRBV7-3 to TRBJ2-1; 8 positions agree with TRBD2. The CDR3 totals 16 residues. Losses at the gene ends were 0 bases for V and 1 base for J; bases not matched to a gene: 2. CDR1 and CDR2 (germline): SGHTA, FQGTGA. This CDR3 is CASSLTGLESYNEQFF. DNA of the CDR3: TGTGCCAGCAGCTTAACGGGACTAGAATCCTACAATGAGCAGTTCTTC.

The CDR3 nucleotides are TGCGCCAGCAGTGAGCCAGTTGTTTTGAACACTGAAGCTTTCTTT. It yields the protein CASSEPVVLNTEAFF. The chain is built from TRBV10-2 and TRBJ1-1, with unresolved D. The V end was cut by 2 bases, the J end by 0 bases, with 10 bases between. Germline V gene sequence: CDR1 WSHSY, CDR2 SAAADI. The CDR3 is 15 residues long.

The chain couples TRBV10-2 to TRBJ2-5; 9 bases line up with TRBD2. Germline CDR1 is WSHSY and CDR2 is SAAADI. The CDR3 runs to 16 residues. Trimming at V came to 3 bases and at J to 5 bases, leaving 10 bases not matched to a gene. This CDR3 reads CASSDGYSGGPETQYF. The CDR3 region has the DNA TGCGCCAGCAGTGACGGGTATAGCGGGGGCCCTGAGACCCAGTACTTC.

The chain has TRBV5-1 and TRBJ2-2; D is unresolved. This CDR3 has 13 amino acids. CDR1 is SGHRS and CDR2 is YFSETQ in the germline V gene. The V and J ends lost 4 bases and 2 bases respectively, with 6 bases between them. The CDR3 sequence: CASSERNTGELFF. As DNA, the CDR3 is TGCGCCAGCAGCGAAAGAAACACCGGGGAGCTGTTTTTT. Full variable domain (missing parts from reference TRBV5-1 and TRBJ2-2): KAGVTQTPRYLIKTRGQQVTLSCSPISGHRSVSWYQQTPGQGLQFLFEYFSETQRNKGNFPGRFSGRQFSNSRSEMNVSTLELGDSALYLCASSERNTGELFFGEGSRLTVL.

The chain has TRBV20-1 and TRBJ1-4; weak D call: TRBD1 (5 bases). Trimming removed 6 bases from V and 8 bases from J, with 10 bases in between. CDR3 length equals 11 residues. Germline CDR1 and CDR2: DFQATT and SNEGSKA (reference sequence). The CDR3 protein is CSAWGDEKLFF. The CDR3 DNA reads TGCAGTGCCTGGGGGGACGAAAAACTGTTTTTT.